A single T cell receptor (beta chain) is shown here with its context. Its cognate antigen is unknown. The table came from immunoSEQ multiplex PCR; TCRdb's copy has only in-frame clones and leaves some out. The sample records over 15,000 clones, roughly 74% being singletons. Germline V gene lookup returns CDR1 MDHEN and CDR2 SYDVKM. This CDR3 has 17 amino acids. J lost 7 bases, V lost 6 bases, and 17 bases had no gene match. This entry is derived from a study of OX40 agonist ivuxolimab in advanced cancers. Study summary: Ivuxolimab, an agonist antibody against OX40 (CD134), was given to patients. Dose-escalation patients had hepatocellular carcinoma, melanoma, renal cell or head and neck cancer.

General study findings and limits: Certain nonresponders additionally had low normalized T-cell clonal expansion.

The gene calls are TRBV28 and TRBJ2-2, with TRBD2 matching over 7 bases. This TCR came from an adult with an advanced solid tumor such as melanoma, head and neck, liver or kidney cancer. The sequences come from CD4+ or CD8+ T cells sorted from blood, collected in a trial of the OX40 agonist ivuxolimab. CDR3 coding DNA: TGTGCCAGCAGCCTCCTTTCTAGCGGCAGTCACGGCGGGGAGCTGTTTTTT. Its protein is CASSLLSSGSHGGELFF. Full variable domain (remainder filled in from reference TRBV28 and TRBJ2-2): DVKVTQSSRYLVKRTGEKVFLECVQDMDHENMFWYRQDPGLGLRLIYFSYDVKMKEKGDIPEGYSVSREKKERFSLILESASTNQTSMYLCASSLLSSGSHGGELFFGEGSRLTVL.